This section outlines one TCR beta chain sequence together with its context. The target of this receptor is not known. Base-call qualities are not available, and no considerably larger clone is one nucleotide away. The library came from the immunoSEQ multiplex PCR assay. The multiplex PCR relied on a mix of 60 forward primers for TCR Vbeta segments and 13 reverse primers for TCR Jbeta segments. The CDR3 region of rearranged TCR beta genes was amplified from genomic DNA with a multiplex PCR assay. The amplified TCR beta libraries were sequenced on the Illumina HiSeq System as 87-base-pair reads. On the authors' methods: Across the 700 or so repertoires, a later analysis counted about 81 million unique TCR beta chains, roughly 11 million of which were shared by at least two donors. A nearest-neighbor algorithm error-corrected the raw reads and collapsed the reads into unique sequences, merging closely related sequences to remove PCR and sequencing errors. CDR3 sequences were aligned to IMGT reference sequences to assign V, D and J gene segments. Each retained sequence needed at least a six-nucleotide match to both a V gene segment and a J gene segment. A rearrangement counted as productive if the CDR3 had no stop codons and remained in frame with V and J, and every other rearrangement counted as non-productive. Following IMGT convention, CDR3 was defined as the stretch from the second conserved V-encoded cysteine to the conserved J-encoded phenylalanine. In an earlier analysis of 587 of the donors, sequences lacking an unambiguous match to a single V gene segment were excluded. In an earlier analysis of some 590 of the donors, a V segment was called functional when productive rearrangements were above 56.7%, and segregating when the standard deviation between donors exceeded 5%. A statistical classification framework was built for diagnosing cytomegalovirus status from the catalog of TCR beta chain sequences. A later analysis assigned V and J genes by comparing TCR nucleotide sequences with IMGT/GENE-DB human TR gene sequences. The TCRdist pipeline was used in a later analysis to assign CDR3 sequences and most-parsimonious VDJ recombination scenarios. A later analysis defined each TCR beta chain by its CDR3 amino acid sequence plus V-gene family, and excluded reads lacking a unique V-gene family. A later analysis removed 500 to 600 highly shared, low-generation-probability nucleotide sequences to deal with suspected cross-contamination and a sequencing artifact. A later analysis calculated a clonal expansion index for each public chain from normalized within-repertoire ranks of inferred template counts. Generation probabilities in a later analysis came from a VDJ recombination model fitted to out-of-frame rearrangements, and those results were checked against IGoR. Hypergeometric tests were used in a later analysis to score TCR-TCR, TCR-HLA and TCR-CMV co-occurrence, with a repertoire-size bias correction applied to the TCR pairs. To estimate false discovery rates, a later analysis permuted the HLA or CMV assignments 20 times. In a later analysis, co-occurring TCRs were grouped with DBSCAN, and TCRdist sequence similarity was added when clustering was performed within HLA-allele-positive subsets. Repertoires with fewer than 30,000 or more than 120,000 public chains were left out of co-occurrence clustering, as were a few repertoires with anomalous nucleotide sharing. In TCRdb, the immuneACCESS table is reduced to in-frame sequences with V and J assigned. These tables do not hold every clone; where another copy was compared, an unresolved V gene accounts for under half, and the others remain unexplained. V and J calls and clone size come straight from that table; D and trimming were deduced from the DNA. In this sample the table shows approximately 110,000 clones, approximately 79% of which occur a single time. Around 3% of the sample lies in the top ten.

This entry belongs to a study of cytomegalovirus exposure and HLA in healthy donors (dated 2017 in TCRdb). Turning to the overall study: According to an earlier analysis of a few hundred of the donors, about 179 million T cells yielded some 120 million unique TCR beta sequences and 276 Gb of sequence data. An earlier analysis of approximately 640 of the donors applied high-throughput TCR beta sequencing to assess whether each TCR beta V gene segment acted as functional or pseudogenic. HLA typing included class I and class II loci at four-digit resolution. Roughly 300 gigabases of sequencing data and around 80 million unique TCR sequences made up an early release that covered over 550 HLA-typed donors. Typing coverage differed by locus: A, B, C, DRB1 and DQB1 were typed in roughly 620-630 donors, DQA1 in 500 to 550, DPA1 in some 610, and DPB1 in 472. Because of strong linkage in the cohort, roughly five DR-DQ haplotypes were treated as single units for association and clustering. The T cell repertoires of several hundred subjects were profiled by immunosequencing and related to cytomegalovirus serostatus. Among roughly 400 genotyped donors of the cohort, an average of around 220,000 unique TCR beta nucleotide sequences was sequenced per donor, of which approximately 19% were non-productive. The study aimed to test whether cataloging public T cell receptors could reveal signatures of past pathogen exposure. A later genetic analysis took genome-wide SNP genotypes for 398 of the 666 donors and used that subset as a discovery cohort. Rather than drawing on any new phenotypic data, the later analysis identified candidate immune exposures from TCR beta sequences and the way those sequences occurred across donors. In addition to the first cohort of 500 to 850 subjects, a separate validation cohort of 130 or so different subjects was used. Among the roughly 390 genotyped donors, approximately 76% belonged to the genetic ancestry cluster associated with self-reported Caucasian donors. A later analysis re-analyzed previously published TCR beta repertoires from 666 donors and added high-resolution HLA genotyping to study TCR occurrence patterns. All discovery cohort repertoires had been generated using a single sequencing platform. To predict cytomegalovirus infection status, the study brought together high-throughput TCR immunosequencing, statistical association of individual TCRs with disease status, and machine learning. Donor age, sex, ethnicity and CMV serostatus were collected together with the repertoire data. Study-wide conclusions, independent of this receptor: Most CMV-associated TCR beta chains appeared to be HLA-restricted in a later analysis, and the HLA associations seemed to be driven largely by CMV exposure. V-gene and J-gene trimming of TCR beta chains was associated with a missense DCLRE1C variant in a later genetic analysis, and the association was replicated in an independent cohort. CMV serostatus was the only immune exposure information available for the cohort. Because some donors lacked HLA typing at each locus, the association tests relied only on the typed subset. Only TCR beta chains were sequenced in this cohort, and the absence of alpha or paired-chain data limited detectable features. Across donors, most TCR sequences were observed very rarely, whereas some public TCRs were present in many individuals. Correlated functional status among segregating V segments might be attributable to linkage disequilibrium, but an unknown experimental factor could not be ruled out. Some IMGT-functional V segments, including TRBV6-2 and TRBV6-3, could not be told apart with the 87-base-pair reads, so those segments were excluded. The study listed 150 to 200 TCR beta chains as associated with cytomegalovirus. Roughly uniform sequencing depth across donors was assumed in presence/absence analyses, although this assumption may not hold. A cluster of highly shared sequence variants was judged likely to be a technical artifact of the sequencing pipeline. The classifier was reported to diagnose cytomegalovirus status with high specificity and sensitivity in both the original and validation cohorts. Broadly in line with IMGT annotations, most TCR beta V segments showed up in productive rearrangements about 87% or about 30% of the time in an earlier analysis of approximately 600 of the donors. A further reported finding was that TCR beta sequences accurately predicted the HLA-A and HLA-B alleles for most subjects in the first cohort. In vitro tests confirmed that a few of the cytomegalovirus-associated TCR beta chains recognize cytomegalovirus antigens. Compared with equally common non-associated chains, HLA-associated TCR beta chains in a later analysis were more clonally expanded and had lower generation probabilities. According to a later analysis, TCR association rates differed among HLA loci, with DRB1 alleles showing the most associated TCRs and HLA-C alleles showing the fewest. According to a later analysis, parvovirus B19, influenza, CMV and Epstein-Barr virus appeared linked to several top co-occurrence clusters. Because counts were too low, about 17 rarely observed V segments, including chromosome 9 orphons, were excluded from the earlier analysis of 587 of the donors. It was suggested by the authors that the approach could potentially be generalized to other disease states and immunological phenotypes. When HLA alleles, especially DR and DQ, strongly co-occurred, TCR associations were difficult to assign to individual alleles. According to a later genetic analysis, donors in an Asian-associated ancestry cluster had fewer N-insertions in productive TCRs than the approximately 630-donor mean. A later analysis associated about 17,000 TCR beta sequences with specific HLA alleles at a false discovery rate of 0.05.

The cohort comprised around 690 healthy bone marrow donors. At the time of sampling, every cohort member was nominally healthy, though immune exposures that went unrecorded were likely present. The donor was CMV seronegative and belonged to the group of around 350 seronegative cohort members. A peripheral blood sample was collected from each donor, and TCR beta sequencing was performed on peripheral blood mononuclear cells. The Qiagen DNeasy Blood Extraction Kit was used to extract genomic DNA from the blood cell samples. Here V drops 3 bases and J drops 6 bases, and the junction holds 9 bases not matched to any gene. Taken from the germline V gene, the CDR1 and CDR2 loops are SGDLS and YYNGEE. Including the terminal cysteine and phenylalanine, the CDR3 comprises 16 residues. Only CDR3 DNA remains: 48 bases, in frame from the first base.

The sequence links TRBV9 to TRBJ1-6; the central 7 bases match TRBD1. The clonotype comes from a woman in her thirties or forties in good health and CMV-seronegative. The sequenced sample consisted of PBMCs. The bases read TGTGCCAGCAGCGACAGCCGGGACAGAGTTAATTCACCCCTCCACTTT. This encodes CASSDSRDRVNSPLHF.